Following are 31 T cell receptor beta chains from one sample sequenced in a study of T-cell reconstitution after alpha-beta-depleted transplantation in children. A library of TCRbeta sequences, prepared with unique molecular identifiers, was generated. TCRdb recomputed calls from the PCR reads with MiXCR, one row per CDR3 protein. This table has about 260,000 distinct CDR3 sequences, 11% appearing once. Sequencing used peripheral blood, obtained 180 days after TCRalphabeta/CD19-depleted stem cell transplant. The receptors shown here come from a male patient between 2 and 15 years old who had a stem cell transplant for chronic granulomatous disease, so the T cells may come from the graft donor.

This clonotype appeared many times. The V and J genes are TRBV20-1 and TRBJ2-2; TRBD2 matches at 8 bases. V was pared by 1 base and J by 0 bases, with 7 bases of the junction left unmatched. CDR3 length equals 17 residues. Per the germline V gene, CDR1 is DFQATT and CDR2 is SNEGSKA (reference sequence). Here the CDR3 DNA reads TGCAGTGCTAGAGCCACTAGGCGGGGGGCGAACACCGGGGAGCTGTTTTTT. Translation gives CSARATRRGANTGELFF.

This clonotype has ten or more counts. This chain connects TRBV12-3 or TRBV12-4 to TRBJ2-7; 10 bases agree with TRBD2. This CDR3 is 15 amino acids long. J lost 6 bases, V lost 10 bases, and 15 bases had no gene match. The CDR3 sequence: CATQIAGGPIVEQYF. The CDR3 DNA reads as TGTGCCACCCAGATAGCGGGAGGCCCCATAGTCGAGCAGTACTTC.

This clonotype was seen at least ten times. The chain uses TRBV20-1 and TRBJ2-7; 7 bases fit TRBD2. Germline V lookup: CDR1 DFQATT, CDR2 SNEGSKA (reference sequence). J was trimmed by 2 bases and V by 3 bases; bases with no gene match: 4. The CDR3 length is 13 residues. The DNA for the CDR3 is TGCAGTGCTAGTACTAGCGAGACCTACGAGCAGTACTTC. It is translated as CSASTSETYEQYF.

There are a few counts of this clonotype. At one end the junction does not follow the germline gene, possibly because of a read error. This chain uses TRBV6-5 with TRBJ1-5, with a possible D match to TRBD1 (5 bases). There are 13 residues in the CDR3. Germline V gene lookup returns CDR1 MNHEY and CDR2 SVGAGI. The CDR3 loop reads CASSYEGREPRHF. CDR3 DNA: TGTGCCAGCAGTTACGAGGGGCGGGAGCCCCGGCATTTT.

This clonotype was seen many times. The V call is TRBV5-1, the J call TRBJ2-1; either TRBD1 or TRBD2 may fit D (6 bases each). Germline CDR1 and CDR2: SGHRS and YFSETQ. The CDR3 runs to 16 residues. V lost 4 bases and J 8 bases, leaving 22 bases between the germline ends. The CDR3 sequence: CASSIRLASRGDEQFF. CDR3 in DNA: TGCGCCAGCAGCATCCGTCTAGCTTCGAGGGGGGATGAGCAGTTCTTC. Full variable domain (rest looked up from reference TRBV5-1 and TRBJ2-1): KAGVTQTPRYLIKTRGQQVTLSCSPISGHRSVSWYQQTPGQGLQFLFEYFSETQRNKGNFPGRFSGRQFSNSRSEMNVSTLELGDSALYLCASSIRLASRGDEQFFGPGTRLTVL.

The table lists this clonotype with many counts. The chain joins TRBV20-1 to TRBJ1-2; TRBD1 might be the D (5 bases). The CDR3 is 14 residues long. Deletions cut 5 bases from V and 8 bases from J, with 21 bases between. Germline loops: CDR1 DFQATT, CDR2 SNEGSKA (reference sequence). Here the CDR3 DNA reads TGCAGTGCTCGCACTCCGGGGACTGAGGGAGGCTACACCTTC. Encoded protein: CSARTPGTEGGYTF.

In this sample, this clonotype turned up many times. The V and J genes are TRBV20-1 and TRBJ2-1, with TRBD2 as a possible D gene (6 bases). The germline V gene has CDR1 DFQATT and CDR2 SNEGSKA (reference sequence). V was trimmed by 7 bases and J by 5 bases, leaving 18 bases between them. The CDR3 has 14 residues. The CDR3 DNA sequence: TGCAGTGTCACCTCTCGGCTAGCGCACAATGAGCAGTTCTTC. Protein sequence: CSVTSRLAHNEQFF.

This clonotype came up many times. The chain employs TRBV6-1 and TRBJ2-5; 12 positions agree with TRBD2. CDR1 and CDR2 (germline): MNHNS, SASEGT. The CDR3 runs to 16 residues. J was trimmed by 2 bases and V by 6 bases; bases with no gene match: 7. As DNA, the CDR3 is TGTGCCAGCAGGAAGACTAGCGGGGGCTTACAAGAGACCCAGTACTTC. It specifies CASRKTSGGLQETQYF.

In its sample, this clonotype was seen a few times. The CDR3 is CASSLTSDNFF. The CDR3 nucleotides are TGTGCCAGCAGCCTGACTAGTGATAATTTCTTC. V and J are TRBV12-3 or TRBV12-4 and TRBJ2-1; D might be TRBD2 (6 bases). This CDR3 spans 11 amino acids. V lost 6 bases and J 16 bases, leaving 16 bases between the germline ends.

At least ten counts were recorded for this clonotype. This rearrangement joins TRBV5-5 to TRBJ1-2; 7 bases are shared with TRBD1. Unmatched junction bases numbered 8, after V lost 3 bases and J lost 6 bases. Germline lookup yields CDR1 SGHKS and CDR2 YYEKEE (reference sequence). The CDR3 has 14 amino acids. The DNA of the CDR3 is TGTGCCAGCAGCTCCTTAGGGACAGAGCATGGCTACACCTTC. It encodes CASSSLGTEHGYTF.

This clonotype was counted many times. The J gene is TRBJ2-7, the V gene TRBV12-3 or TRBV12-4; 12 nucleotides align to TRBD2. The V and J ends lost 6 bases and 6 bases, in that order; junction bases with no gene match: 3. The CDR3 has 13 residues. Written as DNA, the CDR3 is TGTGCCAGCAGACCTAGCGGGGGGGTCGAGCAGTACTTC. This encodes CASRPSGGVEQYF.

This clonotype was seen at least ten times. Here the CDR3 DNA reads TGTGCCAGCAGTCCAGGGACAGGGGAGACAGATACGCAGTATTTT. Translating gives CASSPGTGETDTQYF. The genes are TRBV12-3 or TRBV12-4 and TRBJ2-3, with TRBD1 identical over 10 bases. CDR3 length: 15 amino acids. V lost 5 bases to trimming and J lost 3 bases; unmatched junction nucleotides: 5.

This clonotype was recorded many times. The chain employs TRBV12-3 or TRBV12-4 and TRBJ2-3, with D tentatively TRBD1 (6 bases). The CDR3 spans 13 residues. The V end lost 8 bases, the J end lost 1 base, and 10 bases lay between the germline ends. The CDR3 DNA is TGTGCCAGCCAGGGGCAAGGCACAGATACGCAGTATTTT. This gives the protein CASQGQGTDTQYF.

At least ten counts were recorded for this clonotype. The V gene is TRBV20-1, the J gene TRBJ2-1, with 7 bases that match TRBD2. CDR1 is DFQATT and CDR2 is SNEGSKA in the germline V gene (reference sequence). This CDR3 is 14 amino acids long. Trimming cost V 1 base and J 12 bases; bases outside gene matches: 12. CDR3 protein: CSARAGTIRLRQFF. The CDR3 DNA reads TGCAGTGCTAGAGCCGGGACTATAAGATTGCGGCAGTTCTTC.

This clonotype appeared many times. V gene TRBV28 combines with J gene TRBJ2-1; TRBD1 matches 7 bases. This CDR3 has 14 amino acids. Germline CDR1 reads MDHEN; CDR2 reads SYDVKM. V lost 7 bases and J lost 5; bases outside the gene matches: 8. The CDR3 sequence: CASKPGTVNNEQFF. The CDR3, as DNA: TGTGCCAGCAAACCCGGGACAGTAAACAATGAGCAGTTCTTC.

This clonotype was seen ten or more times. This chain uses TRBV4-1 with TRBJ2-5; 8 bases line up with TRBD2. In germline, CDR1 is MGHRA, CDR2 YSYEKL. The CDR3 consists of 13 residues. J was trimmed by 9 bases and V by 0 bases; bases with no gene match: 3. DNA for the CDR3: TGCGCCAGCAGCCAAGACGGGGGGGAGGCCCAGTACTTC. It translates to CASSQDGGEAQYF.

Many counts were recorded for this clonotype. The chain has TRBV29-1 and TRBJ2-1, with 10 bases aligning to TRBD2. The germline gives CDR1 SQVTM, CDR2 ANQGSEA. This CDR3 contains 16 residues. With V trimmed by 3 bases and J by 6 bases, 11 bases remained unmatched. The DNA for the CDR3 is TGCAGCGTTGATTCCCCTACTAGCGGGGTGGTCAATGAGCAGTTCTTC. Residues: CSVDSPTSGVVNEQFF.

Many counts were recorded for this clonotype. This sequence joins TRBV28 and TRBJ2-2, with D possibly being TRBD2 (6 bases). The CDR3 is 13 amino acids. V was shortened by 11 bases and J by 1 base, with 11 bases between the two germline ends. CDR1 and CDR2 (germline): MDHEN, SYDVKM. The chain's CDR3 is CALGLQNTGELFF. CDR3 nucleotides: TGTGCCCTGGGACTCCAGAACACCGGGGAGCTGTTTTTT.

Points on this clonotype: A read error may account for a junction end that differs from germline. The rearrangement uses TRBV7-8 and TRBJ2-7, with 9 bases lining up with TRBD2. Looked up from germline, CDR1 is SGHVS and CDR2 is FQNEAQ. The CDR3 consists of 15 residues. The CDR3 nucleotides are TGTGCCAGCAGCTTAGGTCTAGCGGGACCGTACGAGCAGCACTTC. Encoded protein: CASSLGLAGPYEQHF.

This clonotype was counted at least ten times. The V gene is TRBV7-9, the J gene TRBJ1-1, with 8 positions matching TRBD1. From germline, CDR1 is SEHNR and CDR2 FQNEAQ (reference sequence). The CDR3 runs to 15 residues. J gave up 1 base and V 5 bases, and 6 bases lay outside the gene matches. CDR3 in DNA: TGTGCCAGCAGCCCCAGGACAGGGCCGAACACTGAAGCTTTCTTT. This encodes CASSPRTGPNTEAFF.

This clonotype was seen ten or more times. The chain is built from TRBV5-1 and TRBJ1-1; D gene unclear. Trimming cost V 0 bases and J 4 bases, with 10 bases left between them. The CDR3 sequence is 14 residues long. Germline CDR1 and CDR2: SGHRS and YFSETQ. The CDR3 loop reads CASSLGERVTEAFF. CDR3 sequence (DNA): TGCGCCAGCAGCTTGGGGGAACGGGTCACTGAAGCTTTCTTT.

This clonotype appeared a few times. The CDR3 sequence: CASSLHTGTYFGLEQYF. The CDR3 coding sequence is TGTGCCAGCAGTTTACACACCGGGACTTACTTCGGTCTCGAGCAGTACTTC. The chain combines TRBV12-3 or TRBV12-4 with TRBJ2-7; possible D gene TRBD2, 6 bases. With 2 bases removed from V and 6 bases from J, the gap between germline ends came to 23 bases. The CDR3 consists of 17 residues.

Many counts were recorded for this clonotype. This sequence joins TRBV29-1 and TRBJ2-1; 9 bases fit TRBD1. Germline lookup yields CDR1 SQVTM and CDR2 ANQGSEA. This CDR3 has 16 amino acids. Germline trimming cut 6 bases from V and 4 bases from J; bases unmatched to any gene: 13. The CDR3 loop reads CSVLAIRDRVYNEQFF. Here the CDR3 DNA reads TGCAGCGTGCTAGCTATCCGGGACAGGGTTTACAATGAGCAGTTCTTC.

The table lists this clonotype with many counts. CDR3 loop: CASSLAEPNYEQYF. CDR3 DNA sequence: TGTGCCAGCAGTTTAGCCGAGCCGAACTACGAGCAGTACTTC. This sequence joins TRBV12-3 or TRBV12-4 and TRBJ2-7, with unresolved D. The CDR3 contains 14 residues. Trimming left V 0 bases short and J 3 bases short, with 9 bases between.

This chain uses TRBV27 with TRBJ2-2; D is perhaps TRBD2 (6 bases). Germline assignment: CDR1 MNHEY and CDR2 SMNVEV (reference sequence). There are 16 residues in the CDR3. Deletions cut 6 bases from V and 4 bases from J, with 18 bases between. DNA for the CDR3: TGTGCCAGCAGCTTTACTAGCTGGAGGGTCACCGGGGAGCTGTTTTTT. Translating gives CASSFTSWRVTGELFF.

This clonotype was seen at least ten times. The chain is built from TRBV25-1 and TRBJ2-5; TRBD1 is a possible D gene (7 bases). The CDR3 is 16 amino acids. V was clipped by 6 bases and J by 5 bases, with 22 bases between them. Germline values: CDR1 MGHDK, CDR2 SYGVNS. As DNA, the CDR3 is TGTGCCAGCAGGCTGTATGAGGACAGGACTACTGAGACCCAGTACTTC. It specifies CASRLYEDRTTETQYF.

The V gene is TRBV23-1, the J gene TRBJ2-1, with D perhaps TRBD1 (5 bases). TRBV23-1 is flagged as an ORF with uncertain function. The CDR3 runs 19 residues. V was pared by 0 bases and J by 0 bases, with 18 bases between. This CDR3 is CASSQSKGRRTSSYNEQFF. In nucleotides, the CDR3 is TGCGCCAGCAGTCAATCGAAGGGGCGGAGAACGAGCTCCTACAATGAGCAGTTCTTC.

This clonotype showed up just a few times. V is TRBV6-1 and J is TRBJ1-4; D is unclear. The CDR3 extends over 16 amino acids. The ends were cut back, 3 bases at V and 1 base at J, with 12 bases in the middle. Germline lookup yields CDR1 MNHNS and CDR2 SASEGT. The CDR3 bases are TGTGCCAGCAGTGACGGACTTGGGAGAACTAATGAAAAACTGTTTTTT. The encoded protein is CASSDGLGRTNEKLFF.

This clonotype was seen ten or more times. V and J are TRBV10-3 and TRBJ1-1, with D maybe TRBD1 (6 bases). Germline CDR1 ENHRY, CDR2 SYGVKD. Deletions cut 0 bases from V and 2 bases from J, with 10 bases between. This CDR3 spans 15 amino acids. CDR3 sequence (DNA): TGTGCCATCAGTGAGTCGACAGGTTTTAACACTGAAGCTTTCTTT. It codes for CAISESTGFNTEAFF.

This clonotype came up many times. The V gene is TRBV2, the J gene TRBJ2-3; D not certain. V lost 7 bases and J 5 bases, leaving 19 bases between the germline ends. This CDR3 has 15 amino acids. The germline CDR1 and CDR2 sequences are SNHLY and FYNNEI. CDR3 coding DNA: TGTGCCAGCATGGAAGGGTACGGCGACGGAGATACGCAGTATTTT. Translation: CASMEGYGDGDTQYF.

This clonotype was counted at least ten times. For the CDR3, the DNA is TGTGCCAGCAGTTTTGGGAGACAGGGGAAATACGAGCAGTACTTC. Amino acids: CASSFGRQGKYEQYF. The chain employs TRBV12-3 or TRBV12-4 and TRBJ2-7; TRBD1 matches at 8 bases. V lost 3 bases to trimming and J lost 4 bases; unmatched junction nucleotides: 8. This CDR3 has 15 amino acids.